Described below is a single T cell receptor beta chain sequence and its context. What it recognizes is unknown. CDR1 is MNHNS and CDR2 is SASEGT in the germline V gene. This CDR3 contains 14 residues. The V gene end was trimmed by 3 bases and the J gene end by 15 bases; junction bases not matched to a gene: 11. These data come from a study of shared clonotypes between healthy human individuals. Naive CD8 cells lacked CD45RO and underwent positive selection for CCR7, leaving out terminally differentiated effector memory CD45RA+ cells. Study findings and constraints: In contrast to clonotypes shared by all four donors, non-shared clonotypes had lower generation probabilities. Sampling included only blood; tissue repertoires likely differ. Naive subsets generally had larger estimated richness than memory subsets. Since donors were few, the genetic and exposure-history diversity represented was limited.

Clones were sequenced by immunoSEQ multiplex PCR, and TCRdb holds only the in-frame ones, with some missing. The sample has approximately 740,000 clones, 92% seen once. The chain is built from TRBV6-1 and TRBJ2-1, with 10 nucleotides matching TRBD1. The TCR was taken from a man aged 25-45 years in good health. Sequenced sample: naive CD8+ T cells sorted from blood. This CDR3 reads CASSEPGTGEKGFF. The CDR3 DNA follows: TGTGCCAGCAGTGAGCCTGGGACAGGGGAAAAGGGGTTCTTC.